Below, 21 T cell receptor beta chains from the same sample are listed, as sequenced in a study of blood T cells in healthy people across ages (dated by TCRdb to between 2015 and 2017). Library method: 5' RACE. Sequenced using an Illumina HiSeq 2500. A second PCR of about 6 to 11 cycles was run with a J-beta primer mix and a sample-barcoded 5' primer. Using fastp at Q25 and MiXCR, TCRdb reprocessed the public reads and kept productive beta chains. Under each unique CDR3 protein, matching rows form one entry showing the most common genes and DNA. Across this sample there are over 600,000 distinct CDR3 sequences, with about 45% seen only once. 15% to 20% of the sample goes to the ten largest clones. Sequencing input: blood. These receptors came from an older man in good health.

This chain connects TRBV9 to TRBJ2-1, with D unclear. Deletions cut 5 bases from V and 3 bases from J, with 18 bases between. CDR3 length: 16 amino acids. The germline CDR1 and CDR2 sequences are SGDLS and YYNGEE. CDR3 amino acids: CASSDYDTEYYNEQFF. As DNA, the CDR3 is TGTGCCAGCAGTGATTACGACACGGAATACTACAATGAGCAGTTCTTC.

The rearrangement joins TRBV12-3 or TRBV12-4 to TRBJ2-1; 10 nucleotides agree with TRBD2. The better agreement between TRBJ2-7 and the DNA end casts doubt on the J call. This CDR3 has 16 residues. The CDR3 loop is CASTKGLAASYNEQYF. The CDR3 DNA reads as TGTGCCAGCACTAAAGGACTAGCGGCCTCCTACAATGAGCAGTACTTC.

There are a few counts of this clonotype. The chain's CDR3 is CASSFQGSYGYTF. DNA of the CDR3: TGTGCCAGCAGTTTTCAGGGGAGCTATGGCTACACCTTC. The rearrangement links TRBV27 to TRBJ1-2, with TRBD1 as a possible D gene (6 bases). V lost 3 bases to trimming and J lost 4 bases, with 9 bases between them. This CDR3 has 13 amino acids. CDR1 is MNHEY, CDR2 SMNVEV, per germline (reference sequence).

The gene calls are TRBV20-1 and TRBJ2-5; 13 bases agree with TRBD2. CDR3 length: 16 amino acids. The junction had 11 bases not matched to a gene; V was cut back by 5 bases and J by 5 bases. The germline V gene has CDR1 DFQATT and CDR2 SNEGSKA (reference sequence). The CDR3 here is CSAQLRTSGSRETQYF. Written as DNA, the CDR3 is TGCAGTGCTCAACTAAGGACTAGCGGGAGTAGGGAGACCCAGTACTTC.

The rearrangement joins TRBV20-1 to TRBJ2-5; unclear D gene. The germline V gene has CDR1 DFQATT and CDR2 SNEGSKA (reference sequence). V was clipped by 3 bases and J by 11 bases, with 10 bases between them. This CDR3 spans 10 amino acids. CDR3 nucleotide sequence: TGCAGTGCTAGTGCCAATGAGCAGTACTTC. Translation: CSASANEQYF.

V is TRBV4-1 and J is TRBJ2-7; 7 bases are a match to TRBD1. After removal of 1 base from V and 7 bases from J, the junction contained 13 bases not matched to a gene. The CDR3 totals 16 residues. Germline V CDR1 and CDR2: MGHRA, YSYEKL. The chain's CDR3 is CASSQVSQGVYNEQYF. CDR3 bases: TGCGCCAGCAGCCAAGTAAGTCAGGGGGTTTACAATGAGCAGTACTTC.

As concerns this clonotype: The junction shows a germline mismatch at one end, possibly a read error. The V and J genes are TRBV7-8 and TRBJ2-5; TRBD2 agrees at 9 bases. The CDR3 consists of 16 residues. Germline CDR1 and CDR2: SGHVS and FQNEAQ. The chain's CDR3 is CAGSQGGVAGAETQYF. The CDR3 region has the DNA TGTGCCGGCAGCCAAGGTGGCGTAGCGGGAGCAGAGACCCAGTACTTC. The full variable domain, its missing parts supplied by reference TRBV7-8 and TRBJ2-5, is GAGVSQSPRYKVAKRGQDVALRCDPISGHVSLFWYQQALGQGPEFLTYFQNEAQLDKSGLPSDRFFAERPEGSVSTLKIQRTQQEDSAVYLCAGSQGGVAGAETQYFGPGTRLLVL.

CDR3 coding DNA: TGTGCCAGCAGTTTAGGGGGGACTAGCGGGAGGGTAGTGAAGACCCAGTACTTC. Protein sequence: CASSLGGTSGRVVKTQYF. The chain joins TRBV12-3 or TRBV12-4 to TRBJ2-5, with TRBD2 matching 16 bases. This CDR3 region has 18 residues. The ends lost 1 base at V and 6 bases at J; junction bases unmatched: 8.

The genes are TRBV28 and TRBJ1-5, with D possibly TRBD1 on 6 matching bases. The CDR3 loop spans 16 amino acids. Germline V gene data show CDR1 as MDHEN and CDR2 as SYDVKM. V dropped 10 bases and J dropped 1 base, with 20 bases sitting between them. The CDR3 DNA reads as TGTGCCACTGCCGCTCCGGGGGCAGGGAGCAATCAGCCCCAGCATTTT. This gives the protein CATAAPGAGSNQPQHF.

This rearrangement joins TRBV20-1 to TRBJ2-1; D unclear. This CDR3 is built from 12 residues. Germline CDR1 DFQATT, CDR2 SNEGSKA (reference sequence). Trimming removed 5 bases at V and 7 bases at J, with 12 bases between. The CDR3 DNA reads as TGCAGTGCTCACAGTGGAGTTAATGAGCAGTTCTTC. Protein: CSAHSGVNEQFF.

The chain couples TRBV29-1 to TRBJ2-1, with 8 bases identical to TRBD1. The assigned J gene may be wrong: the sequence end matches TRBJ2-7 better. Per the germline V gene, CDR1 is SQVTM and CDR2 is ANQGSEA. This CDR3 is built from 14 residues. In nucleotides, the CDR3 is TGCAGCGTGAACAGGGGGATTTCCTACAATGAGCAGTACTTC. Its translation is CSVNRGISYNEQYF.

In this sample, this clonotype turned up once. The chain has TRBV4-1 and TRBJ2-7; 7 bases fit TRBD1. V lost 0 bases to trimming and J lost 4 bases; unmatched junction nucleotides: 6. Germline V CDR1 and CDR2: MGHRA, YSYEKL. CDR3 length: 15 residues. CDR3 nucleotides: TGCGCCAGCAGCCAAGATGTGGGACAGAATTACGAGCAGTACTTC. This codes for CASSQDVGQNYEQYF.

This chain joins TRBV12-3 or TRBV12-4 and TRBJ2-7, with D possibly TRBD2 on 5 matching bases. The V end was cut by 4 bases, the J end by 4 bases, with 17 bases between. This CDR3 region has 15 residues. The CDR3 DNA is TGTGCCAGCAGTTGGACGGGGAGTGATTCTTACGAGCAGTACTTC. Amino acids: CASSWTGSDSYEQYF.

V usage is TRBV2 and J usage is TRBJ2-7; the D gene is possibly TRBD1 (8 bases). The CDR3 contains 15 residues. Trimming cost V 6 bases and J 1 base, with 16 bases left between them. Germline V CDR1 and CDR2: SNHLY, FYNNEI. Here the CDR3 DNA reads TGTGCCAGCAGAGAACAGGGGGGGCTTTCCTACGAGCAGTACTTC. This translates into CASREQGGLSYEQYF. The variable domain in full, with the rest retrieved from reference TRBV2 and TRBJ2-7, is EPEVTQTPSHQVTQMGQEVILRCVPISNHLYFYWYRQILGQKVEFLVSFYNNEISEKSEIFDDQFSVERPDGSNFTLKIRSTKLEDSAMYFCASREQGGLSYEQYFGPGTRLTVT.

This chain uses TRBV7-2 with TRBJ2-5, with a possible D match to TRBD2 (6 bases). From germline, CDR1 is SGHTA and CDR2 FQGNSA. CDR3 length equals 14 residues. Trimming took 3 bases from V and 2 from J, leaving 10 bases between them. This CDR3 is CASSLLAFQETQYF. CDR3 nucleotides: TGTGCCAGCAGCTTGCTAGCGTTTCAAGAGACCCAGTACTTC.

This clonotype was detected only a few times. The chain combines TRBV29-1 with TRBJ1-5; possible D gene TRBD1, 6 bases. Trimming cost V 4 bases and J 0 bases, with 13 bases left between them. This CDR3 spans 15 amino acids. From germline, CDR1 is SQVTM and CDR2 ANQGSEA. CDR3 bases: TGCAGCGTTGCTGACTCAGGGGATAGCAATCAGCCCCAGCATTTT. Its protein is CSVADSGDSNQPQHF.

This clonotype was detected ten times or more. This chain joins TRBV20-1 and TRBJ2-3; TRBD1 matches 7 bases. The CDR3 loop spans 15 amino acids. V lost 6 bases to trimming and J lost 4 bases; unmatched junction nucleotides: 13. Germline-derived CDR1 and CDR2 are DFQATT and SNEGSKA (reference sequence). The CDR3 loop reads CSAYRQGPLPDTQYF. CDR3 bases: TGCAGTGCATACAGACAGGGACCGCTTCCAGATACGCAGTATTTT.

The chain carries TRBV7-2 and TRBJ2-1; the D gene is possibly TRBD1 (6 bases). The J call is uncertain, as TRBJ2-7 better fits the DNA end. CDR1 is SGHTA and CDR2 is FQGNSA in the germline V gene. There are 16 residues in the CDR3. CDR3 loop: CASSFQLYREHNEQYF. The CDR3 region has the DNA TGTGCCAGCAGCTTCCAGCTCTACAGGGAGCACAATGAGCAGTACTTC.

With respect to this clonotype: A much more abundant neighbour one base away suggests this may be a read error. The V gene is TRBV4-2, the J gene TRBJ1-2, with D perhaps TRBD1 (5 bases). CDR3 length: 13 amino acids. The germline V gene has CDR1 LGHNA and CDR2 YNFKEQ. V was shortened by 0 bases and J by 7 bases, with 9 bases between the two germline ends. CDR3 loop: CASSQDWGCGYTF. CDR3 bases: TGTGCCAGCAGCCAAGATTGGGGGTGTGGCTACACCTTC.

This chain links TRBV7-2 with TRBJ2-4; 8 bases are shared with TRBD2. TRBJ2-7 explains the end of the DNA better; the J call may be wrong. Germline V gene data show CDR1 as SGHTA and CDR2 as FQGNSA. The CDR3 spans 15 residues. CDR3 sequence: CASGPWRTSRNEQYF. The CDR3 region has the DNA TGTGCCAGCGGACCTTGGAGGACTAGCCGCAACGAGCAGTACTTC.

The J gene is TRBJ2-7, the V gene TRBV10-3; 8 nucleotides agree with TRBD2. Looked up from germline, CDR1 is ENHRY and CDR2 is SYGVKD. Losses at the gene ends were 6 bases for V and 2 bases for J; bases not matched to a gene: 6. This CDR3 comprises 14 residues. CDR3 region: CAIRNTAGAYEQYF. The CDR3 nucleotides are TGTGCCATCAGGAACACAGCGGGAGCCTACGAGCAGTACTTC.